This TCR beta chain appears in the sequencing data of a study of blood T cell repertoires in COVID-19. CDR1 and CDR2 from the germline V gene are SEHNR and FQNEAQ (reference sequence). The length of the CDR3 is 16 residues. Trimming at V came to 5 bases and at J to 0 bases, leaving 6 bases not matched to a gene. Enrollees, about 18 to 89 years old, lived in 24 US areas. Participant reports of clinical history set cohort assignment. Original data processing: Scientists estimated how many nucleated cells there were by amplifying reference gene primers. The method was immunoSEQ multiplex PCR; TCRdb's version includes in-frame clones alone and lacks a portion of them. V and J calls and clone size are copied from that table; D and trimming were computed from the DNA. This table holds hundreds of thousands of clones, roughly nine tenths found once.

Sequenced material: PBMCs or T cells enriched from blood (not recorded which). The rearrangement links TRBV7-9 to TRBJ1-3; 8 nucleotides match TRBD1. This TCR derives from a man aged 25-45 years who had recovered from COVID-19. The CDR3 DNA follows: TGTGCCAGCAGCCCCCCGGGACAGGCCTCTGGAAACACCATATATTTT. This translates into CASSPPGQASGNTIYF.